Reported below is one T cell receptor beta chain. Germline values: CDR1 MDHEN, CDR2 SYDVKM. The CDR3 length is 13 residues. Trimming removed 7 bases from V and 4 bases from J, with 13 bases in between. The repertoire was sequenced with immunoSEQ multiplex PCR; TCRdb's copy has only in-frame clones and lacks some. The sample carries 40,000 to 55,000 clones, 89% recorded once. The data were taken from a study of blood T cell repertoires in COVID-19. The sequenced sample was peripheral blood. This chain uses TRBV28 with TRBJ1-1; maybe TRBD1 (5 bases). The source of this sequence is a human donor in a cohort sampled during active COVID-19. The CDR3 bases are TGTGCCAGCATTGGGGGGGTGGTCACTGAAGCTTTCTTT. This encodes CASIGGVVTEAFF.